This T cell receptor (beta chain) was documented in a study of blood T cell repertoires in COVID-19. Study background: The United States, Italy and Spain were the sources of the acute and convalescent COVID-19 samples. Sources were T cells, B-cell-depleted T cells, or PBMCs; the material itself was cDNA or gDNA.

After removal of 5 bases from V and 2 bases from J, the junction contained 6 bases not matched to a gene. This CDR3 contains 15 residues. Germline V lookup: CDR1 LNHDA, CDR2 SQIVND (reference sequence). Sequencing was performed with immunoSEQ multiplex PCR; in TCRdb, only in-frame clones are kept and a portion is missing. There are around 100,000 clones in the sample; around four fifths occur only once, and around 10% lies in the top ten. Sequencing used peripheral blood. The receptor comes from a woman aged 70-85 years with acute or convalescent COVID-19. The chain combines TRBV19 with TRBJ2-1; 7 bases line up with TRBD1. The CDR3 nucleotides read TGTGCCAGTAGTCCAAAGAGGGGGCCCTACAATGAGCAGTTCTTC. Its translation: CASSPKRGPYNEQFF.